Here is one T cell receptor (beta chain) with its context. CDR3 length equals 12 residues. Germline V gene lookup returns CDR1 SGHVS and CDR2 FQNEAQ. V lost 6 bases to trimming and J lost 8 bases, with 11 bases between them. Methods used by the authors: Estimated nucleated cell counts came from reference gene primer amplification. The repertoire was sequenced with immunoSEQ multiplex PCR; TCRdb's copy has only in-frame clones and lacks some. The DNA was the basis for D and trimming; V, J and clone size are from that table. The table has 130,000 to 150,000 clones, roughly 88% seen once. Enrolled during active infection, Seattle patients were then followed longitudinally. This specimen belongs to a study of blood T cell repertoires in COVID-19. Study-level background: The United States, Italy and Spain provided the acute and convalescent COVID-19 samples. From T cells, B-cell-depleted T cells, or PBMCs came the material, which was cDNA or gDNA.

The rearrangement joins TRBV7-8 to TRBJ2-1, with D uncertain. This receptor was obtained from a woman in her sixties or seventies with COVID-19, enrolled during active disease. Sequenced input: peripheral blood. The CDR3: CASRPLSDEQFF. CDR3 nucleotides: TGTGCCAGCAGACCCCTTTCGGATGAGCAGTTCTTC.